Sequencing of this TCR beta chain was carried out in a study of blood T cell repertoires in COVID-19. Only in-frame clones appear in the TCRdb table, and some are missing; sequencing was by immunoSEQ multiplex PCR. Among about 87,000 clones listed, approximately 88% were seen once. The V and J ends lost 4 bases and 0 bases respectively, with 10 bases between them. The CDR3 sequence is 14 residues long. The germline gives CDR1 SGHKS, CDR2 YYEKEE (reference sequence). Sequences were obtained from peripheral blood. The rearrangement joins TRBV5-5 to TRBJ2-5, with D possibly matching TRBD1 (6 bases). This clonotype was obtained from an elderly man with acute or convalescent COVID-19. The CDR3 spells CASSTGTYQETQYF. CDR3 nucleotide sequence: TGTGCCAGCAGCACAGGGACGTACCAAGAGACCCAGTACTTC.